This is a list of T cell receptor beta chains from one sample in a study of shared clonotypes between healthy human individuals. TCRdb's copy holds only in-frame clones and misses some; the assay was immunoSEQ multiplex PCR. The data contain about 2.4 million clones, approximately 94% of them singletons. The specimen was naive CD4+ T cells from PBMCs. The receptors originated from a man aged 18 to 30 in good health. Some clones in this sample may be carry-over from other donors' samples. The CDR3 runs from the conserved cysteine through the conserved F or W. D genes are given only for firm matches. Some rows have no size entry. The others give once, few or many, or a class for an expanded clone.

d_call	v_call	j_call	clone_size	cdr3_nt	cdr3_aa
TRBD1	TRBV28	TRBJ2-2	NA	TGTGCCAGCAGCTCACAGGGGGCTGGGACCGGGGAGCTGTTTTTT	CASSSQGAGTGELFF
TRBD2	TRBV29-1	TRBJ2-1	NA	TGCAGCGTCGCCGGGACTAGCGGTCACAATGAGCAGTTCTTC	CSVAGTSGHNEQFF
TRBD1	TRBV11-2	TRBJ2-7	NA	TGTGCCAGCAGCCGGCCGGGACAGGGGGCCGAGCAGTACTTC	CASSRPGQGAEQYF
NA	TRBV19	TRBJ1-2	NA	TGTGCCAGTAGTATCGACAGATATTATGGCTACACCTTC	CASSIDRYYGYTF
NA	TRBV18	TRBJ2-3	NA	TGTGCCAGCTCACCAAATGTAGCAGATACGCAGTATTTT	CASSPNVADTQYF
NA	TRBV5-1	TRBJ2-1	NA	TGCGCCAGCAGCTTGGTCGGGACTTCTGGCAATGAGCAGTTCTTC	CASSLVGTSGNEQFF
NA	TRBV4-3	TRBJ2-1	NA	TGCGCCAGCAGCCAAGAAAGGCATTACAATGAGCAGTTCTTC	CASSQERHYNEQFF
TRBD2	TRBV10-1	TRBJ2-3	NA	TGCGCCAGCAGTCCCAGCGGGAGGGCCGACCCAGATACGCAGTATTTT	CASSPSGRADPDTQYF
NA	TRBV9	TRBJ2-2	once	TGTGCCAGCAGCGGACTAGTGAGGGGGACCGGGGAGCTGTTTTTT	CASSGLVRGTGELFF
NA	TRBV21-1	TRBJ1-4	NA	TGTGCCAGCAGCAAAGCAACAGGGCACAATGAAAAACTGTTTTTT	CASSKATGHNEKLFF
TRBD2	TRBV5-1	TRBJ2-3	NA	TGCGCCAGCAGGTATCTAGCGGCTAGCACAGATACGCAGTATTTT	CASRYLAASTDTQYF
NA	TRBV2	TRBJ2-1	NA	TGTGCCAGCAGTGAATGGCGTAGCTCCTACAATGAGCAGTTCTTC	CASSEWRSSYNEQFF
NA	TRBV11-2	TRBJ2-5	NA	TGTGCCAGCAGCTTAGCAGGAGAGACCCAGTACTTC	CASSLAGETQYF
NA	TRBV4-2	TRBJ2-7	NA	TGTGCCAGCAGCCACCCCGGCGATTACGATGGGTCCTACGAGCAGTACTTC	CASSHPGDYDGSYEQYF
NA	TRBV6-5	TRBJ1-1	NA	TGTGCCAGCAGTCCGAGGAGAACTAACACTGAAGCTTTCTTT	CASSPRRTNTEAFF
TRBD2	TRBV5-6	TRBJ2-2	NA	TGTGCCAGCAGCCTAGCGGGAGTTGGCACCGGGGAGCTGTTTTTT	CASSLAGVGTGELFF
TRBD2	TRBV28	TRBJ2-5	NA	TGTGCCAGCAGCCCTACTAGCGGGAGGGCCCGACAAGAGACCCAGTACTTC	CASSPTSGRARQETQYF